This TCR beta chain was identified in a study of blood T cell repertoires in COVID-19. Study-level information: T cells, B-cell-depleted T cells, or PBMCs supplied cDNA or gDNA.

Germline loops: CDR1 MNHEY, CDR2 SVGAGI. Between the trimmed V and J ends, which lost 2 bases and 6 bases, there was a span of 10 bases. The CDR3 totals 13 residues. As handled by the study authors: Estimation of nucleated cell counts relied on the amplification of reference gene primers. TCRdb's table, derived via immunoSEQ multiplex PCR, lists solely in-frame clones and lacks some. V and J calls plus clone size are reproduced from that table; the DNA served to infer D and trimming. Of over 25,000 clones listed, approximately 80% are singletons. The rearrangement joins TRBV6-5 to TRBJ1-2; a weak D match, TRBD1 (6 bases). Material: peripheral blood. This TCR was recovered from an elderly man with acute or convalescent COVID-19. The CDR3 DNA follows: TGTGCCAGCAGTTACGTCCCAGGGGATGGCTACACCTTC. As protein: CASSYVPGDGYTF.